The source of this TCR beta chain is a study of blood T cells in healthy people across ages. A sample-barcoded 5' primer and a J-beta primer mix were used in a second PCR of about 6 to 12 cycles. TCRdb processed the 5' RACE reads anew with MiXCR; each CDR3 protein has one entry. Of approximately 1,000,000 distinct CDR3 sequences listed, more than 30% were seen once; the top ten hold approximately 14%. V was cut by 3 bases and J by 5 bases, with 8 bases left in between. The CDR3 runs 12 residues. Donors ranged from about 6 to 90 years old and were healthy Caucasians in Russia. Each sample provided at least 5.5 micrograms of extracted total RNA. Study-wide points: Age showed a roughly linear inverse relationship with TCR beta diversity per million T cells.

This clonotype was picked up a small number of times. Its antigen remains unknown. The specimen was blood. V gene TRBV12-3 or TRBV12-4 combines with J gene TRBJ2-7; D not certain. The origin of this receptor is a man between 18 and 35 years old in good health. CDR3 residues: CASSLRQNEQYF. The CDR3 nucleotides read TGTGCCAGCAGTTTGCGGCAGAACGAGCAGTACTTC.